The 5 T cell receptor beta chains reported below all come from one sample, sequenced in a study of identical twins. TCRdb ran MiXCR on the 5' RACE reads and lists one entry per CDR3 protein. The top ten clones hold more than 8.5% of a sample with about 240,000 distinct CDR3 sequences, under 12% of them seen once. The source material was memory T cells sorted from blood. These receptors were taken from a man aged 50-60 years in good health.

The rearrangement uses TRBV5-1 and TRBJ1-4, with D maybe TRBD1 (6 bases). CDR1 is SGHRS and CDR2 is YFSETQ in the germline V gene. The CDR3 sequence is 12 residues long. Trimming removed 1 base at V and 15 bases at J, with 13 bases between. CDR3: CASSLNQGRVFF. CDR3 DNA: TGCGCCAGCAGCTTGAATCAGGGGCGGGTGTTTTTT.

This clonotype was observed a few times. The V gene is TRBV10-2, the J gene TRBJ1-6, with D perhaps matching TRBD1 (5 bases). This CDR3 contains 13 residues. Between the trimmed V and J ends, which lost 8 bases and 5 bases, there was a span of 10 bases. Germline loops: CDR1 WSHSY, CDR2 SAAADI. CDR3 in amino acids: CASSRVNNSPLHF. Written as DNA, the CDR3 is TGCGCCAGCTCCAGGGTCAATAATTCACCCCTCCACTTT.

The chain employs TRBV19 and TRBJ2-4; 7 bases are a match to TRBD1. Germline V gives CDR1 LNHDA, CDR2 SQIVND (reference sequence). This CDR3 has 15 amino acids. J lost 6 bases, V lost 4 bases, and 9 bases had no gene match. The DNA for the CDR3 is TGTGCCAGTAGTACCGACAGGGTCTTGGGAAACATTCAGTACTTC. Encoded protein: CASSTDRVLGNIQYF.

At least ten counts were recorded for this clonotype. V usage is TRBV20-1 and J usage is TRBJ2-1; 11 positions match TRBD2. In germline, CDR1 is DFQATT, CDR2 SNEGSKA (reference sequence). The CDR3 length is 12 residues. CDR3 in amino acids: CSGTSGYNEQFF. In DNA form, the CDR3 reads TGCAGCGGGACTAGCGGCTACAATGAGCAGTTCTTC.

CDR3 residues: CASSFRTGKRVETQYF. CDR3 DNA sequence: TGTGCCAGCAGCTTTAGGACAGGAAAAAGGGTCGAGACCCAGTACTTC. The rearrangement links TRBV11-2 to TRBJ2-5, with TRBD1 matching over 7 bases. Germline-derived CDR1 and CDR2 are SGHAT and FQNNGV. The CDR3 totals 16 residues. V shed 3 bases and J 5 bases; nucleotides not matched to a gene: 12.